This entry describes one T cell receptor (beta chain). The data stem from a study of shared clonotypes between healthy human individuals. Profiling relied on immunoSEQ multiplex PCR, and the TCRdb table lists in-frame clones only, not all of them. This sample has a few hundred thousand clones; around 79% occur once, and the top ten carry 8.5% to 12%. V lost 2 bases to trimming and J lost 9 bases, with 8 bases between them. Germline CDR1 reads MNHEY; CDR2 reads SVGAGI. CDR3 length: 12 residues. The chain has TRBV6-5 and TRBJ2-4; no clear D. What was sequenced was memory CD4+ T cells sorted from blood. The sample's subset: CD45RA-negative fraction. The sequence was collected from a man aged 30-40 years in good health. CDR3 region: CASSYSDGIQYF. In nucleotides, the CDR3 is TGTGCCAGCAGTTACAGCGACGGCATTCAGTACTTC.